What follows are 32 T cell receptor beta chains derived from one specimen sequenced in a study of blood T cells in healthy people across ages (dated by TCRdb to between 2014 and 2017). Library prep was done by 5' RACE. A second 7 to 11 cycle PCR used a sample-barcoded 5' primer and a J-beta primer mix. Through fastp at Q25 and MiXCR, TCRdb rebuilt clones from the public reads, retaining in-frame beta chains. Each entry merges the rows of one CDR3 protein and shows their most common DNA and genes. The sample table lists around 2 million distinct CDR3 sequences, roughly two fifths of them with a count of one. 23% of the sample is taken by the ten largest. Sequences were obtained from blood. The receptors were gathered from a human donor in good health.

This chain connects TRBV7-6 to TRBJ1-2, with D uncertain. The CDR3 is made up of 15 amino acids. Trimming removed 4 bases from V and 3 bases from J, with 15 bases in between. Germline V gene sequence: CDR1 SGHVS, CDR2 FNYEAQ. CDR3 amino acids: CASSYYAGADYGYTF. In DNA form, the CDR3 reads TGTGCCAGCAGCTATTACGCGGGCGCGGACTATGGCTACACCTTC.

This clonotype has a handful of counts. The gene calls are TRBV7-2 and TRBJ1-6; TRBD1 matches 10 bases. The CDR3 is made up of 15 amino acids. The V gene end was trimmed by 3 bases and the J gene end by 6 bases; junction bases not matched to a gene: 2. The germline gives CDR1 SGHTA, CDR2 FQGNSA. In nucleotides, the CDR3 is TGTGCCAGCAGCTTCCGGACAGGGGGTAATTCACCCCTCCACTTT. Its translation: CASSFRTGGNSPLHF.

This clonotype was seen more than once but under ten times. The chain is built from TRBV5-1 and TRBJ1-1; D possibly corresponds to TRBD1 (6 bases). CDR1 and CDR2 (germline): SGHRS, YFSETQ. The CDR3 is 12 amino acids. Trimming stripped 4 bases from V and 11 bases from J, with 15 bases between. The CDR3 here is CASSGGRGMAFF. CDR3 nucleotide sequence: TGCGCCAGCAGCGGGGGGCGAGGGATGGCTTTCTTT.

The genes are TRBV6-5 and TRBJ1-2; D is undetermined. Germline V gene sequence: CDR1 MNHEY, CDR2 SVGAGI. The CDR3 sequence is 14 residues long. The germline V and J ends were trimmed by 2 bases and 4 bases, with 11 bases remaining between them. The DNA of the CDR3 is TGTGCCAGCAGTTACGGGGAGGATCTCTATGGCTACACCTTC. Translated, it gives CASSYGEDLYGYTF.

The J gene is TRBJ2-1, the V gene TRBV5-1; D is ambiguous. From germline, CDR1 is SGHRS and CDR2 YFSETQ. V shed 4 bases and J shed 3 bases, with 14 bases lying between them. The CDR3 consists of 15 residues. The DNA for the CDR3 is TGCGCCAGCAGCACGAACGGTGACGGCTACAATGAGCAGTTCTTC. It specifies CASSTNGDGYNEQFF.

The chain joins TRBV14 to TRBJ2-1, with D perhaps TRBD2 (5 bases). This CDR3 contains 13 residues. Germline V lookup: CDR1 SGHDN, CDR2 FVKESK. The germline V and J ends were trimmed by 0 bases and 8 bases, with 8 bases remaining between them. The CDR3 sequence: CASSQDGGHEQFF. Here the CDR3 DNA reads TGTGCCAGCAGCCAAGATGGAGGCCATGAGCAGTTCTTC. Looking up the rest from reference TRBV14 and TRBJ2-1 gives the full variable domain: EAGVTQFPSHSVIEKGQTVTLRCDPISGHDNLYWYRRVMGKEIKFLLHFVKESKQDESGMPNNRFLAERTGGTYSTLKVQPAELEDSGVYFCASSQDGGHEQFFGPGTRLTVL.

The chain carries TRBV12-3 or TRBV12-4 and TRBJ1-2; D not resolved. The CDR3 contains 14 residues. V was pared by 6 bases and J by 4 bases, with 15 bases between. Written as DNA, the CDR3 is TGTGCCAGCAGCCGGACCGAGGTCCCCTATGGCTACACCTTC. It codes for CASSRTEVPYGYTF.

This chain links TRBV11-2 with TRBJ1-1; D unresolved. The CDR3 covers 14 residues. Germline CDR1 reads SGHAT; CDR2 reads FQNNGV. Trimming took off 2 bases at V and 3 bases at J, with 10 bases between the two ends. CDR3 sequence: CASSLYPWDTEAFF. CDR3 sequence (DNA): TGTGCCAGCAGCTTATATCCGTGGGACACTGAAGCTTTCTTT. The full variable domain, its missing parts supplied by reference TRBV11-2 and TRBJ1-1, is EAGVAQSPRYKIIEKRQSVAFWCNPISGHATLYWYQQILGQGPKLLIQFQNNGVVDDSQLPKDRFSAERLKGVDSTLKIQPAKLEDSAVYLCASSLYPWDTEAFFGQGTRLTVV.

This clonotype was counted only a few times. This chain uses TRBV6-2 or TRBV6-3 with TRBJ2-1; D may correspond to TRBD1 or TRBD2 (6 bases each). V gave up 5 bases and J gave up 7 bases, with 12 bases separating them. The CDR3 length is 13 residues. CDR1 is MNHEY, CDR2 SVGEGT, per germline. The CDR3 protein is CASSILGGNEQFF. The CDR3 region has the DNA TGTGCCAGCAGTATACTAGGGGGGAATGAGCAGTTCTTC.

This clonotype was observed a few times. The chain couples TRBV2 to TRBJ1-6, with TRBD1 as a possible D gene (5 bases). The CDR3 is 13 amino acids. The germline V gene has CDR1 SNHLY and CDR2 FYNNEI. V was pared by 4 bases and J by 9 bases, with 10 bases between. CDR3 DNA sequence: TGTGCCAGCAGTGTGGGGACCGGTTCACCCCTCCACTTT. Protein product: CASSVGTGSPLHF.

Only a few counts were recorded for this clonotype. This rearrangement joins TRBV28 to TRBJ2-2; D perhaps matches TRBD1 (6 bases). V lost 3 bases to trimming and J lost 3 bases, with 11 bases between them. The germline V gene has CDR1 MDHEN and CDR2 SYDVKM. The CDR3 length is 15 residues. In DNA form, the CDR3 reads TGTGCCAGCAGTTTGAGGACAGCCTACACCGGGGAGCTGTTTTTT. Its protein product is CASSLRTAYTGELFF.

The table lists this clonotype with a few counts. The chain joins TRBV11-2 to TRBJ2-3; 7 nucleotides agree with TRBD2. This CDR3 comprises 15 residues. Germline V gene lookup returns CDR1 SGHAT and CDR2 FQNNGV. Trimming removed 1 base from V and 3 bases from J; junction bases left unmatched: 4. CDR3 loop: CASSLANGGTDTQYF. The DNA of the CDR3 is TGTGCCAGCAGCTTAGCCAACGGGGGGACAGATACGCAGTATTTT.

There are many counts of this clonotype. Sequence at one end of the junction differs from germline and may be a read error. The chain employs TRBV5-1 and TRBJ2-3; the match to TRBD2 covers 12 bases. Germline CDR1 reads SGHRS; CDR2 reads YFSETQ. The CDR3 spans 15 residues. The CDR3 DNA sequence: TGTGCCAGCAGCTTGACTAGCGGGGGAACAGATACGCAGTATTTT. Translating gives CASSLTSGGTDTQYF.

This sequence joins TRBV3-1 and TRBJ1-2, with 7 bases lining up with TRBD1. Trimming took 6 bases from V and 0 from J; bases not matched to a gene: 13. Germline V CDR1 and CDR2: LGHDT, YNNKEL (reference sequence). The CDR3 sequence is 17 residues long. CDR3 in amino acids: CASSYTTGPVSNYGYTF. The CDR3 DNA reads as TGTGCCAGCAGTTACACGACAGGGCCCGTATCTAACTATGGCTACACCTTC.

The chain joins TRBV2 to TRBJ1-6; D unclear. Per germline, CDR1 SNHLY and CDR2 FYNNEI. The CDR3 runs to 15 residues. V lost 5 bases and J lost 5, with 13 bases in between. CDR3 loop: CASSSEGLDNSPLHF. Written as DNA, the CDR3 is TGTGCCAGCAGTTCCGAGGGTTTGGATAATTCACCCCTCCACTTT.

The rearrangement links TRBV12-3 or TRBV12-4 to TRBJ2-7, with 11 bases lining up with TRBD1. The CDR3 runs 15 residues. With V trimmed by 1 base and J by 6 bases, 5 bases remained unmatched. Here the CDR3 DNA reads TGTGCCAGCAGTTTAGGAGGGGACAGGGGGGTCGAGCAGTACTTC. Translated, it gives CASSLGGDRGVEQYF.

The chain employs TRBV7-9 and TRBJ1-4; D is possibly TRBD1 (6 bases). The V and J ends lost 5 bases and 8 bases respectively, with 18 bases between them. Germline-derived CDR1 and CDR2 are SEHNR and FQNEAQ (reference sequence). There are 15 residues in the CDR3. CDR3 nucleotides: TGTGCCAGCAGCAATAGGGGGGGGGTCGACGAAAAACTGTTTTTT. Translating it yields CASSNRGGVDEKLFF.

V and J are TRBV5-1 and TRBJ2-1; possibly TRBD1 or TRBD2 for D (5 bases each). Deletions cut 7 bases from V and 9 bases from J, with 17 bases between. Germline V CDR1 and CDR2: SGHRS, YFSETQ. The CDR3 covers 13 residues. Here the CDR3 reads CASGTDPWGEQFF. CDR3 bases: TGCGCCAGCGGGACCGACCCCTGGGGTGAGCAGTTCTTC.

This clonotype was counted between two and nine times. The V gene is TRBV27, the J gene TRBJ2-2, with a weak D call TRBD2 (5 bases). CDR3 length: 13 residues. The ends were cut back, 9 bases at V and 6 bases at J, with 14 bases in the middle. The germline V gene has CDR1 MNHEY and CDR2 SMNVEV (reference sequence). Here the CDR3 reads CASQRVASGELFF. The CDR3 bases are TGTGCCAGTCAGAGGGTGGCGTCCGGGGAGCTGTTTTTT.

In DNA, the CDR3 is TGTGCCAGCAGGCTCCGACAGTCCTATGGCTACACCTTC. Translation gives CASRLRQSYGYTF. The chain is built from TRBV27 and TRBJ1-2; D perhaps matches TRBD1 (5 bases). V was trimmed by 6 bases and J by 4 bases, leaving 12 bases between them. The CDR3 is 13 amino acids. CDR1 and CDR2 from the germline V gene are MNHEY and SMNVEV (reference sequence).

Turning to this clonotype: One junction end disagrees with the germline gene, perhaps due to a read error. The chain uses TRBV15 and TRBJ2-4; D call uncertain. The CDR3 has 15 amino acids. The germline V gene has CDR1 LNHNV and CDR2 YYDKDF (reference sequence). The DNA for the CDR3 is TGTGTCACCAGCAGGACCCCAGGCAACAAAAACATTCAGTACTTC. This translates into CVTSRTPGNKNIQYF.

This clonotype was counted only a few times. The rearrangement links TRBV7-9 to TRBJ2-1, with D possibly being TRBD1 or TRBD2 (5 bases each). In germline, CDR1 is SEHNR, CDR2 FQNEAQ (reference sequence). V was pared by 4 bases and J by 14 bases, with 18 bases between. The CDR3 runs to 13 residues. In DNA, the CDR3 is TGTGCCAGCAGCTCATTAACCGGGACGGAGAAGTTCTTC. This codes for CASSSLTGTEKFF.

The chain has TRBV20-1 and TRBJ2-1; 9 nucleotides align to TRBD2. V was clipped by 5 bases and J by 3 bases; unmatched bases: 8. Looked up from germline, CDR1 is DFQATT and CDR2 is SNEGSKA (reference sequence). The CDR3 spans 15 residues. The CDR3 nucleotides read TGCAGTGCTTGGCGAGCGGGGGGCCTCTACAATGAGCAGTTCTTC. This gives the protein CSAWRAGGLYNEQFF.

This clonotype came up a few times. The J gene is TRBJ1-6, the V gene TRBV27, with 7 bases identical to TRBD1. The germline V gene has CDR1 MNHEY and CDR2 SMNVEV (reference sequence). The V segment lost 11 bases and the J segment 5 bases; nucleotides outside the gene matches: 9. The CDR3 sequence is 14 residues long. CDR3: CAGKGDSDNSPLHF. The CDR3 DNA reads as TGTGCCGGCAAAGGGGACAGCGATAATTCACCCCTCCACTTT.

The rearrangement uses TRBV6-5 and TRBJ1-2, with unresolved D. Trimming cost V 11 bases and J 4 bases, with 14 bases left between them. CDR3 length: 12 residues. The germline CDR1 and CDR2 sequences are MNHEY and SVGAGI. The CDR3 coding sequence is TGTGCCGCTTCGGACCGGATCTATGGCTACACCTTC. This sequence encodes CAASDRIYGYTF.

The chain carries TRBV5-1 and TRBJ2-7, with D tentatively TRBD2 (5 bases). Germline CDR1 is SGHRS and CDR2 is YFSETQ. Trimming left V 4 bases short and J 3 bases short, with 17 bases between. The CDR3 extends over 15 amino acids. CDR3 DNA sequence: TGCGCCAGCAGCACCGGAACCGGGAACCACTACGAGCAGTACTTC. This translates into CASSTGTGNHYEQYF. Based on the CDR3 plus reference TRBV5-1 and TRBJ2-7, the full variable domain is KAGVTQTPRYLIKTRGQQVTLSCSPISGHRSVSWYQQTPGQGLQFLFEYFSETQRNKGNFPGRFSGRQFSNSRSEMNVSTLELGDSALYLCASSTGTGNHYEQYFGPGTRLTVT.

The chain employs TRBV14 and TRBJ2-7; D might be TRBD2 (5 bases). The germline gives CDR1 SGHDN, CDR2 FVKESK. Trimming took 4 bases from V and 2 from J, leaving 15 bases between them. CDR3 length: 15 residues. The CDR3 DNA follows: TGTGCCAGCAGCCGGACTGATCTAGGCCCCTACGAGCAGTACTTC. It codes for CASSRTDLGPYEQYF.

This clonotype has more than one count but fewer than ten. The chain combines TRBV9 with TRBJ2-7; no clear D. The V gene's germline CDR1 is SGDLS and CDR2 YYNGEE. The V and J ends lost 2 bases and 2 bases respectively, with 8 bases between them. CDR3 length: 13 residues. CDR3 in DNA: TGTGCCAGCAGCGTCGATAACCCCTACGAGCAGTACTTC. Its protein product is CASSVDNPYEQYF.

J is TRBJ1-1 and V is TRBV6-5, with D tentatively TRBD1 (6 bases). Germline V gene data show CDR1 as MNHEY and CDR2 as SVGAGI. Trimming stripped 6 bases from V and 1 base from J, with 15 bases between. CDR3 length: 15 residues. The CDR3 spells CASRLTTGANTEAFF. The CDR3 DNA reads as TGTGCCAGCAGATTAACGACAGGAGCGAACACTGAAGCTTTCTTT.

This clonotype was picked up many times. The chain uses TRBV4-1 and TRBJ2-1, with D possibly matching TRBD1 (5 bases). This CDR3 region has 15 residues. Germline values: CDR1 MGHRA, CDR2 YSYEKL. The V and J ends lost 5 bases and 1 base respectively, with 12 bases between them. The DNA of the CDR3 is TGCGCCAGCAGCTCCCAGGGCGTGTCCTACAATGAGCAGTTCTTC. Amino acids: CASSSQGVSYNEQFF.

The CDR3 DNA reads as TGTGCCACCAGTATACCGTGGGACAGGCGTTCGGGGGGCTACACCTTC. It specifies CATSIPWDRRSGGYTF. This chain links TRBV15 with TRBJ1-2; 8 bases align to TRBD1. The germline CDR1 and CDR2 sequences are LNHNV and YYDKDF (reference sequence). The ends lost 6 bases at V and 8 bases at J; junction bases unmatched: 17. The CDR3 is made up of 16 amino acids.

CDR3 nucleotide sequence: TGTGCCAGCAGTTTCCCAGGGGATGTTCGGGGCTACACCTTC. It encodes CASSFPGDVRGYTF. The gene calls are TRBV28 and TRBJ1-2, with TRBD1 as a possible D gene (6 bases). This CDR3 contains 14 residues. The germline CDR1 and CDR2 sequences are MDHEN and SYDVKM. V lost 3 bases and J 8 bases, leaving 16 bases between the germline ends.